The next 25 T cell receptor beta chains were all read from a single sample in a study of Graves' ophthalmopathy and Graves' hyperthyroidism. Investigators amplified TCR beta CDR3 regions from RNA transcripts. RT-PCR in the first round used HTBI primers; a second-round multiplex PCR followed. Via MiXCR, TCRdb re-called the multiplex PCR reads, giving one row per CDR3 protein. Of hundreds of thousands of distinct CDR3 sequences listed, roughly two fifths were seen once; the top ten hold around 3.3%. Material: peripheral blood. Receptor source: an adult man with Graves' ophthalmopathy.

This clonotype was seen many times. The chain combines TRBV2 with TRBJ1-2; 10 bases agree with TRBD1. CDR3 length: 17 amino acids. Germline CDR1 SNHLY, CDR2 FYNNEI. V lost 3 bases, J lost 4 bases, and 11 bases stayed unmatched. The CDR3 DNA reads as TGTGCCAGCAGTGACCGCGGGACAGGGGATGTGATCTATGGCTACACCTTC. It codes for CASSDRGTGDVIYGYTF.

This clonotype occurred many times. This CDR3 is CASSPGQYSNQPQHF. The CDR3 DNA follows: TGTGCCAGCAGTCCGGGACAGTATAGCAATCAGCCCCAGCATTTT. This rearrangement joins TRBV12-3 or TRBV12-4 to TRBJ1-5, with 7 bases identical to TRBD1. This CDR3 spans 15 amino acids. J was trimmed by 0 bases and V by 5 bases; bases with no gene match: 4.

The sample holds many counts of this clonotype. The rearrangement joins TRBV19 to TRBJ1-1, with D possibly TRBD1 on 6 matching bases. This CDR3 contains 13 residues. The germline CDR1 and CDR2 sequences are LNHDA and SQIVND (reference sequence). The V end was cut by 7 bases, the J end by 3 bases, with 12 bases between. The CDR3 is CASTKQGHTEAFF. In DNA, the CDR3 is TGTGCCAGTACCAAACAGGGCCACACTGAAGCTTTCTTT. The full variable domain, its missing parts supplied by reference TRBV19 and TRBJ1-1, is DGGITQSPKYLFRKEGQNVTLSCEQNLNHDAMYWYRQDPGQGLRLIYYSQIVNDFQKGDIAEGYSVSREKKESFPLTVTSAQKNPTAFYLCASTKQGHTEAFFGQGTRLTVV.

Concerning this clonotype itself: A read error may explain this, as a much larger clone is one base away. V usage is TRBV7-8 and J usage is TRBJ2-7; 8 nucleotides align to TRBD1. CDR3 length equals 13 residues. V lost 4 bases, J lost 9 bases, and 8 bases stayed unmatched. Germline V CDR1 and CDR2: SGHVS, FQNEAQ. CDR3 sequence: CASSWTGSDGQYF. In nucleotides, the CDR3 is TGTGCCAGCAGCTGGACAGGGTCCGACGGGCAGTACTTC.

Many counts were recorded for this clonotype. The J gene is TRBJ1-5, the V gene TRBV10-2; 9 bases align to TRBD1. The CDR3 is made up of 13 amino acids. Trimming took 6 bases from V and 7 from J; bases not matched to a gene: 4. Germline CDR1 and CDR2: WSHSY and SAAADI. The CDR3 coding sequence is TGCGCCAGCAGCCGACAGGGGGAACAGCCCCAGCATTTT. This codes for CASSRQGEQPQHF.

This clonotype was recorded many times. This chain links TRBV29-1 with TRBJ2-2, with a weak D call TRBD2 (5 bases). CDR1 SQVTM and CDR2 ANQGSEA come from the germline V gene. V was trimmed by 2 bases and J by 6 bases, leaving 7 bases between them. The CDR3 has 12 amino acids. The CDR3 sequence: CSVERGAGELFF. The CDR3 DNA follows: TGCAGCGTTGAACGGGGAGCCGGGGAGCTGTTTTTT.

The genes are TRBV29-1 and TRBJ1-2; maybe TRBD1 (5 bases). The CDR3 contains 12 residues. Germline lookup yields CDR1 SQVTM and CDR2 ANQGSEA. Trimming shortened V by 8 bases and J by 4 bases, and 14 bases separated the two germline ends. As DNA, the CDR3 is TGCAGCCAAGATCGGGGGGGCTATGGCTACACCTTC. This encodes CSQDRGGYGYTF.

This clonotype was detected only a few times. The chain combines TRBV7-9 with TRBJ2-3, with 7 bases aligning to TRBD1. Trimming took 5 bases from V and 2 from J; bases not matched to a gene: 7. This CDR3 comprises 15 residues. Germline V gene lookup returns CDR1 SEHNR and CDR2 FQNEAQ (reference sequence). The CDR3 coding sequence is TGTGCCAGCAGCCCCAGGACAGGCTACACAGATACGCAGTATTTT. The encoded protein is CASSPRTGYTDTQYF.

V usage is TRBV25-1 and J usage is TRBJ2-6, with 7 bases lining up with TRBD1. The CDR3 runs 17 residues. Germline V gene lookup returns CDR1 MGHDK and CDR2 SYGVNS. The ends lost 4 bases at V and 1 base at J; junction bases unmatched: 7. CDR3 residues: CASSGQGFGSGANVLTF. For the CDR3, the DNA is TGTGCCAGCAGTGGACAGGGATTCGGATCTGGGGCCAACGTCCTGACTTTC.

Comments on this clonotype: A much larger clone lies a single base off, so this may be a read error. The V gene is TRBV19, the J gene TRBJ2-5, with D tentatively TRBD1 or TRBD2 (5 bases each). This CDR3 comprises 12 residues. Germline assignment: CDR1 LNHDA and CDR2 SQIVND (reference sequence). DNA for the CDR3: TGTGCCAGTATCAGCAGGGTTGGGACCCAGTGCTTC. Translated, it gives CASISRVGTQCF.

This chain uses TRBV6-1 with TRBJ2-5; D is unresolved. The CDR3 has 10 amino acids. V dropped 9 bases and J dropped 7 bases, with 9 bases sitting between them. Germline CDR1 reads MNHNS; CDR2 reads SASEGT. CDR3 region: CASGEGTQYF. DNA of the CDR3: TGTGCCAGTGGGGAAGGGACCCAGTACTTC.

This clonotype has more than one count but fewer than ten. CDR3 nucleotide sequence: TGTGCCAGCAGCAAGGGACAGCTTTTTAACACTGAAGCTTTCTTT. It yields the protein CASSKGQLFNTEAFF. The chain joins TRBV5-8 to TRBJ1-1; 7 bases map to TRBD1. The germline V gene encodes CDR1 SGHTS and CDR2 YDEGEE. There are 15 residues in the CDR3. V trimming: 4 bases; J trimming: 2 bases; junction bases outside the gene matches: 8.

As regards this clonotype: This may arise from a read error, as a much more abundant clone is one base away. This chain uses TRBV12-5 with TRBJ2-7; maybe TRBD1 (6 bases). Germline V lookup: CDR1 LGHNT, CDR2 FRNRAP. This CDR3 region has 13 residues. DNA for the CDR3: TGTGCCAGCAGTACAGGGATTTCCTACGAGCAGCACTTC. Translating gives CASSTGISYEQHF.

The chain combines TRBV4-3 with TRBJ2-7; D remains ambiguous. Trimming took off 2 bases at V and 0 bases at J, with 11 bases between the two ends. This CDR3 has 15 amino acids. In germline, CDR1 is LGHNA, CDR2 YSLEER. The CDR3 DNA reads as TGCGCCAGCAGCCAAACTCGGGCAGCCTCCTACGAGCAGTACTTC. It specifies CASSQTRAASYEQYF.

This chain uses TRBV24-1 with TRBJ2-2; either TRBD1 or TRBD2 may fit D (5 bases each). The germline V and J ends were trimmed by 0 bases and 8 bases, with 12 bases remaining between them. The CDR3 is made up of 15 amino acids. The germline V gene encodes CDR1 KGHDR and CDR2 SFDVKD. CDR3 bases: TGTGCCACCAGTGATTTGAATTCGGGGCAGGGGGAGCTGTTTTTT. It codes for CATSDLNSGQGELFF.

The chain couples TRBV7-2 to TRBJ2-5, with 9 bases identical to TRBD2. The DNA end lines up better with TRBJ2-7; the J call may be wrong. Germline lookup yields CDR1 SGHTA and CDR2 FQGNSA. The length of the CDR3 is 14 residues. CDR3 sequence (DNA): TGTGCCAGCAGCGACCCGGGACTAGCTGCCGAGCAGTACTTC. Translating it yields CASSDPGLAAEQYF.

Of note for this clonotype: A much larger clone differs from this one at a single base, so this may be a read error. In DNA, the CDR3 is TGTGCCAGCGGCCCGGCCCGTAACACTGAAGCTTTCTTT. Translating gives CASGPARNTEAFF. The chain is built from TRBV9 and TRBJ1-1; D is unclear. Between the trimmed V and J ends, which lost 7 bases and 2 bases, there was a span of 12 bases. Per the germline V gene, CDR1 is SGDLS and CDR2 is YYNGEE. CDR3 length: 13 amino acids.

The CDR3: CASSPEAGLGGYTF. In DNA form, the CDR3 reads TGTGCCAGCAGCCCAGAGGCAGGGTTGGGTGGCTACACCTTC. The rearrangement joins TRBV7-3 to TRBJ1-2, with D perhaps matching TRBD1 (5 bases). From germline, CDR1 is SGHTA and CDR2 FQGTGA. V dropped 5 bases and J dropped 7 bases, with 17 bases sitting between them. This CDR3 comprises 14 residues.

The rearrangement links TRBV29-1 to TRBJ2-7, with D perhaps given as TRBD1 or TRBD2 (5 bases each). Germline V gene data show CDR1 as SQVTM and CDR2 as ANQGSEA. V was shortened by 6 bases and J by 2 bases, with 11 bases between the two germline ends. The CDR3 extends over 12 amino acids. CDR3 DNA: TGCAGCGTGGGGACGGCAGCCTACGAGCAGTACTTC. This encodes CSVGTAAYEQYF.

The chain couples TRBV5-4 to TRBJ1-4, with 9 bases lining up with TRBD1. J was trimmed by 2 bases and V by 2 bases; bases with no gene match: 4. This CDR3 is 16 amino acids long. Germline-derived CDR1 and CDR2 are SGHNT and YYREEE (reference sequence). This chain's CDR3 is CASSLMGQGTNEKLFF. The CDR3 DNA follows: TGTGCCAGCAGCTTAATGGGACAGGGCACTAATGAAAAACTGTTTTTT.

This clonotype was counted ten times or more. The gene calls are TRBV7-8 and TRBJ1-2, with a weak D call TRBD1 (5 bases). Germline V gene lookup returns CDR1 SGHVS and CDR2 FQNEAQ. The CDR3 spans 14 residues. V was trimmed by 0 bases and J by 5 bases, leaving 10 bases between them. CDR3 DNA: TGTGCCAGCAGCTTAGCGGACAAGTTTTATGGCTACACCTTC. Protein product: CASSLADKFYGYTF.

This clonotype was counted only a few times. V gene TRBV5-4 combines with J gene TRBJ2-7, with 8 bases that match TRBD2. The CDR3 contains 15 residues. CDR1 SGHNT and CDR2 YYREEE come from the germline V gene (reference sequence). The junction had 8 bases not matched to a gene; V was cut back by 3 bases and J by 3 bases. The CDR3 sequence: CASSYPGTSIYEQYF. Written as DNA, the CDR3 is TGTGCCAGCAGCTACCCCGGGACTAGTATCTACGAGCAGTACTTC.

CDR3 sequence reads: CASRGRGTANYGYTF. The DNA of the CDR3 is TGTGCCAGCAGGGGGCGTGGGACAGCGAACTATGGCTACACCTTC. V is TRBV7-9 and J is TRBJ1-2, with 7 bases that match TRBD1. The trim removed 6 bases at V and 2 bases at J, leaving 9 bases unmatched. The CDR3 totals 15 residues. Germline values: CDR1 SEHNR, CDR2 FQNEAQ (reference sequence).

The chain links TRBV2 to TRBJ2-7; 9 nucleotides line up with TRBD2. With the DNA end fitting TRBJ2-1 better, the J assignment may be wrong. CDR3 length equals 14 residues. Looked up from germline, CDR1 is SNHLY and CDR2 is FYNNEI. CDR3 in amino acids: CASREGLAYNEQFF. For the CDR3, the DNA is TGTGCCAGCAGGGAGGGACTAGCTTACAATGAGCAGTTCTTC.

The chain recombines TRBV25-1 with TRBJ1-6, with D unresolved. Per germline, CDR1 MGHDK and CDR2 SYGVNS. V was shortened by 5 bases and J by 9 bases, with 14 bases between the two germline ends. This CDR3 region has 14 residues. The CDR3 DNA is TGTGCCAGCAGTTTGTCCGAATGGTCTTCACCCCTCCACTTT. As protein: CASSLSEWSSPLHF.